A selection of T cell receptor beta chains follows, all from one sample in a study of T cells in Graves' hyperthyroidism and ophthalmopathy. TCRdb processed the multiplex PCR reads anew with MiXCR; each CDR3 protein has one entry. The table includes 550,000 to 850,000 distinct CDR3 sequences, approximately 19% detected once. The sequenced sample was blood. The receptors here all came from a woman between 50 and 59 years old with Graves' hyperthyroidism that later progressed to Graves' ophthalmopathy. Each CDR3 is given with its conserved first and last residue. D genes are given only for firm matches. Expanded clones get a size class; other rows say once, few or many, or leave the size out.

TGTGCCAGCAGCTCCCGGGACACGTTGAGGGAGCAGTACTTC	CASSSRDTLREQYF	few	TRBJ2-7	-	14	TRBV7-9
TGTGCTAGTGCTTTGGGGACAGGGGGCGAGGAAGAGCAGTTCTTC	CASALGTGGEEEQFF	-	TRBJ2-1	TRBD1	15	TRBV12-5
TGCGCCAGCAGCCAAGACAGGGGGCCCGGCACCGGGGAGCTGTTTTTT	CASSQDRGPGTGELFF	few	TRBJ2-2	TRBD1	16	TRBV5-1
TGTGCCAGCAGCCAAAGACTAGCATCCGCCTACGAGCAGTACTTC	CASSQRLASAYEQYF	few	TRBJ2-7	TRBD2	15	TRBV7-2
TGTGCCAGCAGCCCGAGGGTAGGGCAAGGAACTGAAGCTTTCTTT	CASSPRVGQGTEAFF	many	TRBJ1-1	-	15	TRBV12-3/TRBV12-4
TGTGCCAGCAGCTCCCGAGGAGCGGGGGGCACAGATACGCAGTATTTT	CASSSRGAGGTDTQYF	many	TRBJ2-3	TRBD2	16	TRBV11-2
TGTGCCAGCAGATCGGACAGGGTTACCTACAATGAGCAGTTCTTC	CASRSDRVTYNEQFF	-	TRBJ2-1	TRBD1	15	TRBV2
TGCGCCAGCAGCCCCGTGGTGGGGGGCGACACTGAAGCTTTCTTT	CASSPVVGGDTEAFF	few	TRBJ1-1	-	15	TRBV10-2
TGTGCCAGCAGTCAGGACCGGGGCGCAGATACGCAGTATTTT	CASSQDRGADTQYF	many	TRBJ2-3	-	14	TRBV28
TGCGCCAGCAGCCCCCCCCTTGGGGGCAACGAGCAGTACTTC	CASSPPLGGNEQYF	-	TRBJ2-7	-	14	TRBV4-1
TGCAGTGCTAGGATCCCCGGGTTTTCGGGTACGCAGTATTTT	CSARIPGFSGTQYF	-	TRBJ2-3	-	14	TRBV20-1
TGTGCCAGCAGCCCCGGACAGAGGAGCTATGGCTACACCTTC	CASSPGQRSYGYTF	many	TRBJ1-2	-	14	TRBV12-3/TRBV12-4
TGTGCCAGCGGACAGCCACTTACAGGGTCCACTGAAGCTTTCTTT	CASGQPLTGSTEAFF	many	TRBJ1-1	-	15	TRBV27
TGTGCCAGCAGCTTGGACGGACAGCAAGAGACCCAGTACTTC	CASSLDGQQETQYF	-	TRBJ2-5	-	14	TRBV5-5
TGTGCCACCAGCTCATCCACAGCAGAGCAGTACTTC	CATSSSTAEQYF	few	TRBJ2-7	-	12	TRBV24-1
TGTGCCAGCAGCTTAGACCCCACTTTAACAGGGGACACCGGGGAGCTGTTTTTT	CASSLDPTLTGDTGELFF	few	TRBJ2-2	TRBD1	18	TRBV11-2
TGTGCCAGCAGCCAAGAATATGGGGGGCGTCGAACTGAAGCTTTCTTT	CASSQEYGGRRTEAFF	-	TRBJ1-1	-	16	TRBV4-2
TGTGCCAGCAGTTTAACCCTAGCGGGGGGGAAGACCCAGTACTTC	CASSLTLAGGKTQYF	-	TRBJ2-5	TRBD2	15	TRBV12-3/TRBV12-4
TGCGCCTCCCGGACAGGGACAACGACCACTGAAGCTTTCTTT	CASRTGTTTTEAFF	many	TRBJ1-1	TRBD1	14	TRBV5-1
TGTGCCAGCAGAGAATTGGGACAGGGGAAGGGATATGAGCAGTTCTTC	CASRELGQGKGYEQFF	-	TRBJ2-1	TRBD1	16	TRBV6-1
TGTGCCAGCAGTAAATCCGGGACGTGGAGCGAGCAGTACTTC	CASSKSGTWSEQYF	few	TRBJ2-7	-	14	TRBV27
TGTGCCATCAGTGAGTACAGGGACGAGCAGTACTTC	CAISEYRDEQYF	few	TRBJ2-7	-	12	TRBV10-3
TGTGCCAGCAGCGCTATAACAGGGCCTTTCTACGAGCAGTACTTC	CASSAITGPFYEQYF	few	TRBJ2-7	-	15	TRBV11-2
TGTGCCAGCAGCGCGACCGACAGCATAGATTTCGCCTTC	CASSATDSIDFAF	-	TRBJ1-2	-	13	TRBV9
TGTGCAATCAGGAGCAAAGAGGGGGCCGACCAAGAGACCCAGTACTTC	CAIRSKEGADQETQYF	few	TRBJ2-5	TRBD1	16	TRBV10-3
TGTGCCAGCAGCTCCAGACACACAGGGGCCGAGACCCAGTACTTC	CASSSRHTGAETQYF	many	TRBJ2-5	TRBD1	15	TRBV11-3
TGTGCCAGCAGCTCCCGGGGTAACAGTACGAACACCGGGGAGCTGTTTTTT	CASSSRGNSTNTGELFF	-	TRBJ2-2	-	17	TRBV7-2
TGCGCCAGCAGGACGGGCACACGACGCACTGAAGCTTTCTTT	CASRTGTRRTEAFF	many	TRBJ1-1	-	14	TRBV5-1
TGTGCCAGCAGATTACACGCGAACACTGAAGCTTTCTTT	CASRLHANTEAFF	many	TRBJ1-1	-	13	TRBV11-1
TGTGCCAGCAGCTTAGCAGGGAGGAATGAGCAGTTCTTC	CASSLAGRNEQFF	many	TRBJ2-1	-	13	TRBV7-2
TGCAGTGCTAGACAGGGAGACTCACCCCTCCACTTT	CSARQGDSPLHF	many	TRBJ1-6	-	12	TRBV20-1
TGTGCCAGTAGTCCCCCTCAGGGGTACACTGAAGCTTTCTTT	CASSPPQGYTEAFF	few	TRBJ1-1	-	14	TRBV19
TGCGCCAGCAGCTCTCCAGGGTTTCCAGATACGCAGTATTTT	CASSSPGFPDTQYF	many	TRBJ2-3	-	14	TRBV5-1
TGTGCCAGCCGGGGTGGGGGGCTTGGTCAGCCCCAGCATTTT	CASRGGGLGQPQHF	many	TRBJ1-5	-	14	TRBV7-4
TGTGCCAGCAGCCCAGGACAGGGTGACTACGAGCAGTACTTC	CASSPGQGDYEQYF	many	TRBJ2-7	TRBD1	14	TRBV3-1
TGCAGTGCTGACGGGGCAGGATCGAATTCACCCCTCCACTTT	CSADGAGSNSPLHF	many	TRBJ1-6	-	14	TRBV20-1
TGTGCCAGCAGCTTATATCGTCAGCCCCAGCATTTT	CASSLYRQPQHF	few	TRBJ1-5	-	12	TRBV2
TGTGCCACCAGTCTACAGGGGTCGAACACTGAAGCTTTCTTT	CATSLQGSNTEAFF	-	TRBJ1-1	TRBD1	14	TRBV15
TGCGCCAGCAGCTCCTTGGTTGGGGAGCTGTTTTTT	CASSSLVGELFF	-	TRBJ2-2	-	12	TRBV5-1
TGTGCCTGGAGTGTACTGCCAGGGGGGAGGGATACGCAGTATTTT	CAWSVLPGGRDTQYF	few	TRBJ2-3	-	15	TRBV30
TGCGCCAGCAGCCCGGGCGAGGGGGTTCCTAGGAATGAGCAGTTCTTC	CASSPGEGVPRNEQFF	-	TRBJ2-1	-	16	TRBV4-1
TGTGCCAGCAGCCAAGTGGGCGAGCAGTACTTC	CASSQVGEQYF	many	TRBJ2-7	-	11	TRBV3-1